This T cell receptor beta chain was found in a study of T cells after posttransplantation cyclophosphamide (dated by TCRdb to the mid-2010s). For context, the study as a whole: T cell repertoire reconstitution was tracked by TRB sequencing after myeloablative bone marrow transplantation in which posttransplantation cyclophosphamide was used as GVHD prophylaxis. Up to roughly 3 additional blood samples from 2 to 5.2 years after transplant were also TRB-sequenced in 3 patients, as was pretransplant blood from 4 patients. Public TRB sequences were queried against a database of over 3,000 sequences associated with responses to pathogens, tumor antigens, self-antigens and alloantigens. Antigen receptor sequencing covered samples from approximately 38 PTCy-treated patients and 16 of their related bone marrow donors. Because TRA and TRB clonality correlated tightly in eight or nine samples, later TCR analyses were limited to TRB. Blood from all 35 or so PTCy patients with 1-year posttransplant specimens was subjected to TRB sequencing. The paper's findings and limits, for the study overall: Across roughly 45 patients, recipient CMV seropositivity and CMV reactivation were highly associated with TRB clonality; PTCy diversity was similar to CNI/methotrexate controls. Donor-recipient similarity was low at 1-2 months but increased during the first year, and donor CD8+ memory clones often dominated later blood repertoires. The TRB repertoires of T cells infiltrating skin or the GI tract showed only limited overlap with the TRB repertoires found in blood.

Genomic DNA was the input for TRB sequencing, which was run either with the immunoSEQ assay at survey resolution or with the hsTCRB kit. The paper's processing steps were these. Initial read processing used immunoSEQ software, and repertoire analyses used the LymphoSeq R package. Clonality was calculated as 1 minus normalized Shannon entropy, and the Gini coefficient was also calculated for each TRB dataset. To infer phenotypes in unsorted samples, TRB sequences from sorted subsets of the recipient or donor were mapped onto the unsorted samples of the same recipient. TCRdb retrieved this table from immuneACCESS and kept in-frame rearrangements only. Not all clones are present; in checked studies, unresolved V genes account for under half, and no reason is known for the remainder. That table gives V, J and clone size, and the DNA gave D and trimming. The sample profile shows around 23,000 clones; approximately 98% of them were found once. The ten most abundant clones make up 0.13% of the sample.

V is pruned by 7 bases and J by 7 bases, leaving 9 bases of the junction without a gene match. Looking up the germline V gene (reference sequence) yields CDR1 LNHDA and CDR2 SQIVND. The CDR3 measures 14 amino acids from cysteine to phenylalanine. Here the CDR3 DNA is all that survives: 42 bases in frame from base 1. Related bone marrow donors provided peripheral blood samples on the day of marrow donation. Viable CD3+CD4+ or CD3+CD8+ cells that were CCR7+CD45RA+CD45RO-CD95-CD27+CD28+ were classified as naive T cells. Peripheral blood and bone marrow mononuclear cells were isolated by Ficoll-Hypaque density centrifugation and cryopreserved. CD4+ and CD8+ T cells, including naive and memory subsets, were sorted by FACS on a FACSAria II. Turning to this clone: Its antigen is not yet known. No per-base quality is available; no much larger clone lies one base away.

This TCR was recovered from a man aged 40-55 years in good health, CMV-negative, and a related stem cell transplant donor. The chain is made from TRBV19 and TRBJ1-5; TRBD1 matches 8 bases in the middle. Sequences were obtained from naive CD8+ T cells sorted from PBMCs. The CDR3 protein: CASNMAGGGQPQHF. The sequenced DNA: TGTGCCAGTAACATGGCAGGGGGCGGACAGCCCCAGCATTTT.